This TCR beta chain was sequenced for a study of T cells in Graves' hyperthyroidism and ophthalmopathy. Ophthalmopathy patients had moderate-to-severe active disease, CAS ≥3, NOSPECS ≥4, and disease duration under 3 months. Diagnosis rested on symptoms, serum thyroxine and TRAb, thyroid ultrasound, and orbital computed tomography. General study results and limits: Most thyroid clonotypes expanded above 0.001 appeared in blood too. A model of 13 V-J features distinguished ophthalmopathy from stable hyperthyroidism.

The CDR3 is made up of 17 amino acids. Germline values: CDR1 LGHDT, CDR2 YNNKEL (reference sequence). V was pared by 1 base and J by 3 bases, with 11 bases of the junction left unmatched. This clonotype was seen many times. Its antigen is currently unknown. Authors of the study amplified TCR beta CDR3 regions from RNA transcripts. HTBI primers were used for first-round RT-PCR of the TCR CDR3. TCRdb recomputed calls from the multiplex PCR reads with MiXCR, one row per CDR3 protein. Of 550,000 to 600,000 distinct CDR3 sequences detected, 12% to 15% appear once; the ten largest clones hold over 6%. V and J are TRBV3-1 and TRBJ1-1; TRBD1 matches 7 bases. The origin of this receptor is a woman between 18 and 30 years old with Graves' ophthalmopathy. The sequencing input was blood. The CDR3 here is CASSQGNDRVSYTEAFF. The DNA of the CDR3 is TGTGCCAGCAGCCAAGGAAACGACAGGGTGTCCTACACTGAAGCTTTCTTT.